This T cell receptor beta chain was recorded in a study of T cells in narcolepsy. Study observations and caveats: Autoreactive HCRT-specific and TRIB2-specific clonotypes were marked in same-patient CSF-versus-blood CD4+ comparisons.

The assay was immunoSEQ multiplex PCR, and TCRdb's table has in-frame clones only and misses some. The data contain over 25,000 clones, about 80% of them seen just once; the ten biggest clones take up less than 1.3%. As to this clone: Its antigen is still unknown.

The receptor's source is a human donor in good health. Sequencing input: memory (CD45RA-) CD4+ T cells from blood.

The CDR3 sequence is CASSSPGSSGNTIYF. CDR3 bases: TGCGCCAGCAGCTCCCCGGGGTCCTCTGGAAACACCATATATTTT. The chain couples TRBV5-1 to TRBJ1-3; no clear D gene. V was pared by 3 bases and J by 0 bases, with 10 bases between. The CDR3 runs 15 residues. Germline V lookup: CDR1 SGHRS, CDR2 YFSETQ.